The present T cell receptor (beta chain) was sequenced within a study of a mutant IDH1 vaccine in newly diagnosed glioma. Study overall: Every participant had undergone radiotherapy, temozolomide, or both before, and most underwent both. Regarding the study as a whole: Pseudoprogression seemed unrelated to changes in top peripheral T cell clonotypes. Among all patients, vaccine-induced immune responses occurred in around 94%.

Assay used: immunoSEQ multiplex PCR; TCRdb lists only in-frame clones, some missing. The table lists tens of thousands of clones, about 86% of them singletons. The time point denotes: baseline, week 1 (first vaccination visit). Treatment denoted: pre-vaccination baseline after standard-of-care therapy. The ends were cut back, 4 bases at V and 3 bases at J, with 4 bases in the middle. The CDR3 runs 12 residues. In germline, CDR1 is LNHDA, CDR2 SQIVND (reference sequence). This clone has just a few counts. The antigen is not known. The chain employs TRBV19 and TRBJ1-5; D is unclear. This material consisted of PBMCs, taken from a glioma patient treated with radiotherapy, temozolomide or both. The clonotype was recovered from a man aged 25 to 45 with glioma. The CDR3 sequence is CASSKINQPQHF. DNA of the CDR3: TGTGCCAGTAGTAAAATCAATCAGCCCCAGCATTTT.